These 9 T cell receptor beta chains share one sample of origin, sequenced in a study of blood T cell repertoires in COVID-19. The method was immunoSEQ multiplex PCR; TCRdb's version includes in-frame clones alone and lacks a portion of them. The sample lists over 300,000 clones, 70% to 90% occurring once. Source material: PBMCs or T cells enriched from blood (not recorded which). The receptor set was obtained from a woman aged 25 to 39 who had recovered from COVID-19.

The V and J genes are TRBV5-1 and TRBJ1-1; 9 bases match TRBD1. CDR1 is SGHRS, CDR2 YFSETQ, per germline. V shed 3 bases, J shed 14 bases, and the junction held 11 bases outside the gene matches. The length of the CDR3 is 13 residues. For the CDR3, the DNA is TGCGCCAGCAGCTGGGACAGGGATCCCCGGGTGTTCTTT. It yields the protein CASSWDRDPRVFF.

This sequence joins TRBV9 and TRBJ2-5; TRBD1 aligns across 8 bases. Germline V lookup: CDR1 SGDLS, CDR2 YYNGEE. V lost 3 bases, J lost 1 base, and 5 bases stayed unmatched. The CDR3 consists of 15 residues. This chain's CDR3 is CASSASGTGQETQYF. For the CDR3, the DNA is TGTGCCAGCAGCGCCTCCGGGACAGGCCAAGAGACCCAGTACTTC.

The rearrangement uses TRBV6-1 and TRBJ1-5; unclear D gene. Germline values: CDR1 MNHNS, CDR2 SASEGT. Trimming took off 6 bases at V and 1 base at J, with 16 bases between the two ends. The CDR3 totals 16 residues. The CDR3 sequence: CASRESEVRSNQPQHF. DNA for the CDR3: TGTGCCAGCAGGGAATCGGAGGTTCGAAGCAATCAGCCCCAGCATTTT.

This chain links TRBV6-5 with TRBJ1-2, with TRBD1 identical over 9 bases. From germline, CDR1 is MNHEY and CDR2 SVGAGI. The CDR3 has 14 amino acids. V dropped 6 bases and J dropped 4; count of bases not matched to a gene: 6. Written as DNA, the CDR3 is TGTGCCAGCAGACTTGGGACAGGGACCTATGGCTACACCTTC. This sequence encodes CASRLGTGTYGYTF.

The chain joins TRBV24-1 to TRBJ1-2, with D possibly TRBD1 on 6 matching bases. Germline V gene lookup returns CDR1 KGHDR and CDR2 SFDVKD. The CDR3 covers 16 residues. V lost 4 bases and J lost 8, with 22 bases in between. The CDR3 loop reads CATSDPTDSPGSGYTF. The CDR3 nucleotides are TGTGCCACCAGTGACCCGACGGACAGCCCGGGAAGCGGCTACACCTTC.

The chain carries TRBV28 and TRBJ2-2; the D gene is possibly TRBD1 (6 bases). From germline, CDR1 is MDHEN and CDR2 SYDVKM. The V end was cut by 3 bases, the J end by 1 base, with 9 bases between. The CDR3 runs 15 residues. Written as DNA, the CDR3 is TGTGCCAGCAGTTTCTTACAGGGGAACACCGGGGAGCTGTTTTTT. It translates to CASSFLQGNTGELFF.

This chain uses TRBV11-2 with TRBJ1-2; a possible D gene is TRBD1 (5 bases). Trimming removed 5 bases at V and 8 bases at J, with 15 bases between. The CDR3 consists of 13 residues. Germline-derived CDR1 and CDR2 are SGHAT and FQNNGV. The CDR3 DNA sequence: TGTGCCAGCAGCATAGGGACTGGTGGCGGCTACACCTTC. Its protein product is CASSIGTGGGYTF.

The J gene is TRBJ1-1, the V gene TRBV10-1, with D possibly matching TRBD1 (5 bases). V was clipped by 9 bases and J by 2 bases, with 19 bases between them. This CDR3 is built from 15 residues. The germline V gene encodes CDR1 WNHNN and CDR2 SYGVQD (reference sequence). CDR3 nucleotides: TGCGCCAGAAGGAAAGGGGTAGAAATAAACACTGAAGCTTTCTTT. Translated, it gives CARRKGVEINTEAFF.

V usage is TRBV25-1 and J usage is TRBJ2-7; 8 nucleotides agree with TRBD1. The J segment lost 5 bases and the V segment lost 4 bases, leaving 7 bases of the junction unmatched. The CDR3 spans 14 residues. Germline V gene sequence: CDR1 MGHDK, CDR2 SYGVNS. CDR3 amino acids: CASSGTGMRHEQYF. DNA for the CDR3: TGTGCCAGCAGTGGGACAGGGATGCGGCACGAGCAGTACTTC.